This TCR beta chain stems from a study of blood T cell repertoires in COVID-19. Sequencing was performed with immunoSEQ multiplex PCR; in TCRdb, only in-frame clones are kept and a portion is missing. The sample carries some 200,000 clones, roughly 94% recorded once. The CDR3 is 14 amino acids. Trimming cost V 5 bases and J 5 bases; bases outside gene matches: 7. Germline CDR1 is LNHNV and CDR2 is YYDKDF (reference sequence). Sequenced: peripheral blood. This receptor was obtained from a man under 40 with COVID-19, enrolled during active disease. V is TRBV15 and J is TRBJ2-5; 8 positions agree with TRBD2. The CDR3 region has the DNA TGTGCCACCAGCTTCGGGGGGGCCAAGGAGACCCAGTACTTC. It is translated as CATSFGGAKETQYF.